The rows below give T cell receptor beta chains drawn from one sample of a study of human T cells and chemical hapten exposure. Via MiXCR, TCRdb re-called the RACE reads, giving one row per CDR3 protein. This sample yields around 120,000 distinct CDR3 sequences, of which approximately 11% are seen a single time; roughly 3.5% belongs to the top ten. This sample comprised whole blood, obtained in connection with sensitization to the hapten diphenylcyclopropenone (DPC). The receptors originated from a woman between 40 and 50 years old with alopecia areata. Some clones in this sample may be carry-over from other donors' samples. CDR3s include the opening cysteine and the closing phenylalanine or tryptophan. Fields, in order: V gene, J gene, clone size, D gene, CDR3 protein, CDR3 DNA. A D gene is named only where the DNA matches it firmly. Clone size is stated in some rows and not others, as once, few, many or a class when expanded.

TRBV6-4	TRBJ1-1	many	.	CAPGPDSTEAFF	TGTGCCCCGGGGCCGGACAGCACTGAAGCTTTCTTT
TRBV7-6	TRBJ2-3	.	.	CASSALPARGSSTDTQYF	TGTGCCAGCAGCGCCCTCCCCGCTCGGGGGTCCAGCACAGATACGCAGTATTTT
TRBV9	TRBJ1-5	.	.	CASSVQGGGQPQHF	TGTGCCAGCAGCGTACAGGGAGGTGGGCAGCCCCAGCATTTT
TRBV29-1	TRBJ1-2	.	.	CSVGSDALDTNYGYTF	TGCAGCGTTGGATCGGACGCTCTCGATACTAACTATGGCTACACCTTC
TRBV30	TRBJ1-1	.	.	CAWGDWDTEAFF	TGTGCCTGGGGAGACTGGGACACTGAAGCTTTCTTT
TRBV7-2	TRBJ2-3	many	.	CASSLRIGQTPTDTQYF	TGTGCCAGCAGCTTACGGATTGGGCAGACCCCCACAGATACGCAGTATTTT
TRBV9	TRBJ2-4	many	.	CASSVGGAKNIQYF	TGTGCCAGCAGCGTAGGTGGAGCCAAAAACATTCAGTACTTC
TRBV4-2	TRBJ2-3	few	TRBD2	CASSPSGRGGADTQYF	TGTGCCAGCAGCCCATCGGGGCGGGGGGGAGCAGATACGCAGTATTTT
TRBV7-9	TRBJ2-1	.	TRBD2	CASTLPRGGGRARYEQFF	TGTGCCAGCACCTTACCCCGCGGTGGCGGGAGGGCCAGATATGAGCAGTTCTTC
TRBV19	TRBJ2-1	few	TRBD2	CASSIWGSGTYNEQFF	TGTGCCAGTAGTATTTGGGGTAGCGGGACCTACAATGAGCAGTTCTTC
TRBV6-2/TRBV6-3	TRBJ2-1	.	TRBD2	CASRGAGGRYNEQFF	TGTGCCAGCAGGGGCGCGGGGGGAAGGTACAATGAGCAGTTCTTC
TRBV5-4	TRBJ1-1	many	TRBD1	CASSAGRDRSEAFF	TGTGCCAGCAGCGCTGGAAGGGACAGGAGTGAAGCTTTCTTT
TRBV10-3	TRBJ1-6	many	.	CAISESPGTGSPLHF	TGTGCCATCAGTGAGTCTCCCGGGACCGGTTCACCCCTCCACTTT
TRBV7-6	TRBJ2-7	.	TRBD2	CASSPSGSTYEQYF	TGTGCCAGCAGCCCCAGCGGGAGTACCTACGAGCAGTACTTC
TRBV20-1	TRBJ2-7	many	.	CSASSDIYEQYF	TGCAGTGCCTCCTCGGACATCTACGAGCAGTACTTC
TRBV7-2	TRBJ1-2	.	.	CASSLGFGYTF	TGTGCCAGCAGCTTGGGCTTTGGCTACACCTTC
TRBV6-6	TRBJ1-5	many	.	CASRHGRTNQPQHF	TGTGCCAGCAGGCACGGACGGACCAATCAGCCCCAGCATTTT